Following are 9 T cell receptor beta chains from one sample sequenced in a study of cytomegalovirus exposure and HLA in healthy donors. Profiling relied on immunoSEQ multiplex PCR, and the TCRdb table lists in-frame clones only, not all of them. The sample records 90,000 or so clones, around 85% being singletons. Sequencing was done on a sample of PBMCs. The receptors shown here come from a man between 18 and 29 years old in good health and CMV-seropositive.

The chain combines TRBV5-1 with TRBJ2-5, with 8 bases identical to TRBD2. V dropped 4 bases and J dropped 2; count of bases not matched to a gene: 7. This CDR3 spans 15 amino acids. Germline V CDR1 and CDR2: SGHRS, YFSETQ. CDR3 sequence: CASSPSRGGQETQYF. CDR3 DNA: TGCGCCAGCAGCCCGAGCCGGGGGGGTCAAGAGACCCAGTACTTC.

The chain is built from TRBV9 and TRBJ1-2, with 7 bases lining up with TRBD1. V was clipped by 6 bases and J by 2 bases; unmatched bases: 7. From germline, CDR1 is SGDLS and CDR2 YYNGEE. The CDR3 extends over 14 amino acids. For the CDR3, the DNA is TGTGCCAGCACCGGAATGACAGGGAACTATGGCTACACCTTC. Residues: CASTGMTGNYGYTF.

The genes are TRBV28 and TRBJ2-7; TRBD2 matches at 10 bases. CDR3 size: 15 residues. The V and J ends lost 6 bases and 0 bases, in that order; junction bases with no gene match: 5. The germline gives CDR1 MDHEN, CDR2 SYDVKM. CDR3 DNA sequence: TGTGCCAGCAGCCCAACTAGCGGGAACTCCTACGAGCAGTACGTC. It codes for CASSPTSGNSYEQYV.

This clone was seen more than once but under ten times. CDR3 in DNA: TGTGCCAGCCGGGGCTCTGGGGCCAACGTCCTGACTTTC. Its translation is CASRGSGANVLTF. V and J are TRBV9 and TRBJ2-6; D is perhaps TRBD2 (5 bases). CDR3 size: 13 residues. The V end was cut by 7 bases, the J end by 0 bases, with 5 bases between. Germline CDR1 SGDLS, CDR2 YYNGEE.

This clone was picked up one time. The chain couples TRBV2 to TRBJ2-6, with TRBD1 matching 8 bases. Per the germline V gene, CDR1 is SNHLY and CDR2 is FYNNEI. The V and J ends lost 8 bases and 3 bases, in that order; junction bases with no gene match: 12. The CDR3 runs 17 residues. The CDR3 sequence: CASLRDRPSDGANVLTF. DNA for the CDR3: TGTGCCAGCCTAAGGGACAGGCCCTCCGATGGGGCCAACGTCCTGACTTTC.

The J gene is TRBJ1-4, the V gene TRBV28; no reliable D call. The germline gives CDR1 MDHEN, CDR2 SYDVKM. The CDR3 has 15 residues. The germline V and J ends were trimmed by 6 bases and 4 bases, with 15 bases remaining between them. CDR3 residues: CASSVWTDYNEKLFF. The DNA of the CDR3 is TGTGCCAGCAGCGTCTGGACCGACTATAATGAAAAACTGTTTTTT. Variable domain in full (rest from reference TRBV28 and TRBJ1-4): DVKVTQSSRYLVKRTGEKVFLECVQDMDHENMFWYRQDPGLGLRLIYFSYDVKMKEKGDIPEGYSVSREKKERFSLILESASTNQTSMYLCASSVWTDYNEKLFFGSGTQLSVL.

The chain recombines TRBV4-1 with TRBJ2-7; TRBD1 matches at 7 bases. V was pared by 2 bases and J by 3 bases, with 7 bases of the junction left unmatched. The CDR3 runs to 15 residues. Germline V gene sequence: CDR1 MGHRA, CDR2 YSYEKL. The CDR3 loop is CASSQTDSGGYEQYV. CDR3 sequence (DNA): TGCGCCAGCAGCCAAACGGACTCAGGGGGCTACGAGCAGTACGTC.

The chain couples TRBV2 to TRBJ2-3, with 7 bases aligning to TRBD1. The CDR3 totals 14 residues. V lost 5 bases, J lost 3 bases, and 5 bases stayed unmatched. Germline CDR1 is SNHLY and CDR2 is FYNNEI. CDR3 amino acids: CASSSRQGTDTQYF. Here the CDR3 DNA reads TGTGCCAGCAGTTCGAGACAGGGAACAGATACGCAGTATTTT.

This clone was seen a handful of times. J is TRBJ2-2 and V is TRBV27; 8 positions match TRBD1. Germline trimming cut 2 bases from V and 6 bases from J; bases unmatched to any gene: 8. The CDR3 totals 16 residues. The germline gives CDR1 MNHEY, CDR2 SMNVEV (reference sequence). CDR3 residues: CASSLRDRMGPGELFF. The CDR3 region has the DNA TGTGCCAGCAGTTTAAGGGACAGGATGGGCCCCGGGGAGCTGTTTTTT.